Listed here are 10 T cell receptor beta chains from one sample, sequenced in a study of cytomegalovirus exposure and HLA in healthy donors. Method: immunoSEQ multiplex PCR; TCRdb's copy keeps in-frame clones and lacks some. The sample lists tens of thousands of clones; around 90% were seen once. Sequenced sample: PBMCs. These receptors all stem from a man between 25 and 39 years old in good health and CMV-seronegative.

The chain has TRBV28 and TRBJ1-2; D gene uncertain. Trimming removed 6 bases from V and 4 bases from J, with 15 bases in between. CDR1 and CDR2 from the germline V gene are MDHEN and SYDVKM. The CDR3 is 14 amino acids. The CDR3 sequence is CASRDIAIPYGYTF. In DNA form, the CDR3 reads TGTGCCAGCAGAGATATAGCGATACCCTATGGCTACACCTTC.

The chain combines TRBV5-1 with TRBJ2-5; the match to TRBD1 covers 10 bases. The CDR3 extends over 15 amino acids. Germline values: CDR1 SGHRS, CDR2 YFSETQ. Unmatched junction bases numbered 8, after V lost 4 bases and J lost 5 bases. This CDR3 is CASSIGQGVGETQYF. The CDR3 coding sequence is TGCGCCAGCAGCATAGGACAGGGGGTAGGGGAGACCCAGTACTTC. The full variable domain, completed using reference TRBV5-1 and TRBJ2-5, is KAGVTQTPRYLIKTRGQQVTLSCSPISGHRSVSWYQQTPGQGLQFLFEYFSETQRNKGNFPGRFSGRQFSNSRSEMNVSTLELGDSALYLCASSIGQGVGETQYFGPGTRLLVL.

The genes are TRBV28 and TRBJ2-7; TRBD2 agrees at 7 bases. This CDR3 contains 14 residues. Per germline, CDR1 MDHEN and CDR2 SYDVKM. With V trimmed by 6 bases and J by 3 bases, 8 bases remained unmatched. In DNA form, the CDR3 reads TGTGCCAGCAGACCCGCGGGAGTAAACTACGAGCAGTACTTC. Translated, it gives CASRPAGVNYEQYF. The variable domain in full, completed from reference TRBV28 and TRBJ2-7, reads DVKVTQSSRYLVKRTGEKVFLECVQDMDHENMFWYRQDPGLGLRLIYFSYDVKMKEKGDIPEGYSVSREKKERFSLILESASTNQTSMYLCASRPAGVNYEQYFGPGTRLTVT.

The genes are TRBV14 and TRBJ2-1, with 12 bases matching TRBD2. Germline V gene sequence: CDR1 SGHDN, CDR2 FVKESK. The CDR3 loop spans 15 amino acids. V lost 4 bases and J lost 7; bases outside the gene matches: 5. CDR3 region: CASSPRLAGVNEQFF. The CDR3 DNA is TGTGCCAGCAGCCCCCGACTAGCGGGGGTGAATGAGCAGTTCTTC.

This clone has more than one count but fewer than ten. An end of the junction does not agree with germline; a read error may underlie this. The chain joins TRBV20-1 to TRBJ2-4, with D perhaps matching TRBD1 (5 bases). The CDR3 consists of 8 residues. The germline CDR1 and CDR2 sequences are DFQATT and SNEGSKA (reference sequence). The CDR3 loop reads CSAGAWGF. The CDR3 DNA follows: TGCAGTGCTGGGGCGTGGGGCTTC.

The chain uses TRBV11-3 and TRBJ2-3; D possibly corresponds to TRBD1 (6 bases). The V end was cut by 1 base, the J end by 1 base, with 9 bases between. CDR1 and CDR2 (germline): SGHNT, YENEEA. This CDR3 comprises 15 residues. The CDR3 DNA is TGTGCCAGCAGCTTAGGCCACAGGGGCACAGATACGCAGTATTTT. This gives the protein CASSLGHRGTDTQYF.

The chain employs TRBV7-9 and TRBJ1-1, with a weak D call TRBD1 (6 bases). The germline V gene has CDR1 SEHNR and CDR2 FQNEAQ (reference sequence). The CDR3 sequence is 14 residues long. V lost 4 bases and J lost 1, with 10 bases in between. CDR3 region: CASSWDIRNTEAFF. CDR3 DNA sequence: TGTGCCAGCAGCTGGGACATACGGAACACTGAAGCTTTCTTT. Full variable domain (missing parts from reference TRBV7-9 and TRBJ1-1): DTGVSQNPRHKITKRGQNVTFRCDPISEHNRLYWYRQTLGQGPEFLTYFQNEAQLEKSRLLSDRFSAERPKGSFSTLEIQRTEQGDSAMYLCASSWDIRNTEAFFGQGTRLTVV.

This clone was recorded only once. The rearrangement joins TRBV9 to TRBJ2-1, with TRBD2 as a possible D gene (6 bases). The CDR3 covers 15 residues. Germline V gives CDR1 SGDLS, CDR2 YYNGEE. The V and J ends lost 3 bases and 5 bases respectively, with 15 bases between them. CDR3 in amino acids: CASSETSRPDNEQFF. The CDR3 bases are TGTGCCAGCAGCGAGACTAGTCGGCCTGACAATGAGCAGTTCTTC.

V usage is TRBV5-4 and J usage is TRBJ1-5; D gene unclear. This CDR3 comprises 14 residues. Trimming shortened V by 0 bases and J by 4 bases, and 8 bases separated the two germline ends. Per germline, CDR1 SGHNT and CDR2 YYREEE (reference sequence). The CDR3 DNA reads as TGTGCCAGCAGCTTGGGGGCAGAGAATCAGCCCCAGCATTTT. Protein: CASSLGAENQPQHF.

The chain links TRBV28 to TRBJ1-2; 9 bases align to TRBD1. This CDR3 spans 14 amino acids. Germline CDR1 and CDR2: MDHEN and SYDVKM. V dropped 8 bases and J dropped 7; count of bases not matched to a gene: 11. The CDR3 loop is CASGRQQGALGYTF. DNA of the CDR3: TGTGCCAGCGGACGTCAACAGGGGGCGCTTGGCTACACCTTC.